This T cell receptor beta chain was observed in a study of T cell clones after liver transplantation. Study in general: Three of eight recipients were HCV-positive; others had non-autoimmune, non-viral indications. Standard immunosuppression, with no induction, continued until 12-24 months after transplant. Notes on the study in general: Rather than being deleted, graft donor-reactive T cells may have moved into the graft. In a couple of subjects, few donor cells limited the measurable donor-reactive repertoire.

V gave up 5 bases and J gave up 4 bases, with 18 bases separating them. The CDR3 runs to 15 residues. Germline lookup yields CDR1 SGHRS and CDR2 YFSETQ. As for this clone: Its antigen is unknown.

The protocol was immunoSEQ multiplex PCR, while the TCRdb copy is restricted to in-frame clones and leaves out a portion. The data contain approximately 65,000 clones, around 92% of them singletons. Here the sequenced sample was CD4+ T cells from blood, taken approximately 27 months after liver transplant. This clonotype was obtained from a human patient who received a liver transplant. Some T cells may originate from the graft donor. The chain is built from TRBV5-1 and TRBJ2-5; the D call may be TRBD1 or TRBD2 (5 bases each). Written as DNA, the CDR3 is TGCGCCAGCAGTTCCACAAATCCAGGGAGAGAGACCCAGTACTTC. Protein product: CASSSTNPGRETQYF.